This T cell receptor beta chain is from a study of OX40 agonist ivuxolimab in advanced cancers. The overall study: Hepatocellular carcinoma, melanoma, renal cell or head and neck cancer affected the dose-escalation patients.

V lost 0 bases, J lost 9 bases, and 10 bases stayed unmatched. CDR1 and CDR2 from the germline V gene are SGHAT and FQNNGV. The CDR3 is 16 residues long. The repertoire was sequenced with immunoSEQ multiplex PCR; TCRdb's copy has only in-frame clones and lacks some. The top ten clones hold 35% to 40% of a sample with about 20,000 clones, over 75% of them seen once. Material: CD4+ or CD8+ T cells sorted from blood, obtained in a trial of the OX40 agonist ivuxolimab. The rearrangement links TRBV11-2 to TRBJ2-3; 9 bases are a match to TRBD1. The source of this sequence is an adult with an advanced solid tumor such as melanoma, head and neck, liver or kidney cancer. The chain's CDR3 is CASSLDPPGTGSTQYF. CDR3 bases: TGTGCCAGCAGCTTAGATCCCCCCGGGACAGGGTCAACGCAGTATTTT.